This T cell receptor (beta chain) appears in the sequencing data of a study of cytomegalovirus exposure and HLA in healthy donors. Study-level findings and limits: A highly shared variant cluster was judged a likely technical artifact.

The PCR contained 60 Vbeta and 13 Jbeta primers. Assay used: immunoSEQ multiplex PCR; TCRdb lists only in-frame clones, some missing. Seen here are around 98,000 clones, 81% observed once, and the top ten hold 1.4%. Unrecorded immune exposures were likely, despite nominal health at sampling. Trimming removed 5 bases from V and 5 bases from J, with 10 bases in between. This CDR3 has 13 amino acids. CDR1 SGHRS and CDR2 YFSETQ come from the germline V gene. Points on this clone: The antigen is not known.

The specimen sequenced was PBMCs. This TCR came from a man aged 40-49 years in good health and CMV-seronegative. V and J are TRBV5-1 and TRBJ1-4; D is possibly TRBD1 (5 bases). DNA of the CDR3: TGCGCCAGCAGACGGGGGGGAAATGAAAAACTGTTTTTT. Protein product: CASRRGGNEKLFF.